This TCR beta chain was captured by sequencing in a study of human T cells and chemical hapten exposure. As for time point: patch test 3, about 24 weeks after DPC sensitization. Treatment noted: therapeutic diphenylcyclopropenone sensitization with weekly scalp DPC. The CDR3 is 15 residues long. Germline V gives CDR1 DFQATT, CDR2 SNEGSKA (reference sequence). The ends were cut back, 3 bases at V and 4 bases at J, with 16 bases in the middle. TCRdb reprocessed the RACE reads via MiXCR and lists one record per CDR3 protein. The sample consists of more than 150,000 distinct CDR3 sequences, about 22% of them appearing once. This clonotype was observed many times.

This clonotype was sampled from a woman aged 40 to 55 with alopecia areata. Some clones in this sample may be carry-over from other donors' samples. The chain links TRBV20-1 to TRBJ1-5; weak D call: TRBD1 (5 bases). This specimen consisted of whole blood, obtained in connection with sensitization to the hapten diphenylcyclopropenone (DPC). The CDR3: CSASKTGGMNQPQHF. CDR3 DNA: TGCAGTGCTAGTAAAACGGGGGGTATGAATCAGCCCCAGCATTTT.